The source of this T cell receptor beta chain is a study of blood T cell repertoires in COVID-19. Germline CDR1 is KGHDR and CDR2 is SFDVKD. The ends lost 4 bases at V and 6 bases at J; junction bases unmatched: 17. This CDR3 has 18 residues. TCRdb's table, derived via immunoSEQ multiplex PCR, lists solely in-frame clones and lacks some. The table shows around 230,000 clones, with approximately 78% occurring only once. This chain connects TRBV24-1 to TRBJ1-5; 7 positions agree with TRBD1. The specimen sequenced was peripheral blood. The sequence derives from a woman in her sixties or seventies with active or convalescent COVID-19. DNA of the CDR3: TGTGCCACCAGTGACCACCTAAGAGACAGGGAGATGGGTCAGCCCCAGCATTTT. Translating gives CATSDHLRDREMGQPQHF.